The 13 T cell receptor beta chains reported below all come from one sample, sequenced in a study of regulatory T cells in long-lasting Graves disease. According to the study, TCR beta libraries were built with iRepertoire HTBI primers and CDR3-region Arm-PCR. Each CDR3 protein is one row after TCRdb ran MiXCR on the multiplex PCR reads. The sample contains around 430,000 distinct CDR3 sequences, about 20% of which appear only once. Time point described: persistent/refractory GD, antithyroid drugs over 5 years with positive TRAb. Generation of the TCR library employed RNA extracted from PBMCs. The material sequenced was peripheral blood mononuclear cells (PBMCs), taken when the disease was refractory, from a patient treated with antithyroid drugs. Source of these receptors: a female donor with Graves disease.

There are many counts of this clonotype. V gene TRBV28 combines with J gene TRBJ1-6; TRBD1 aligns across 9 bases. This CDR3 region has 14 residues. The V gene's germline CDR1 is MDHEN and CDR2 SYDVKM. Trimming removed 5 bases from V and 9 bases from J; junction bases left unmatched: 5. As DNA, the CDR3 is TGTGCCAGCAGTCAGACAGGGGGGATTTCACCCCTCCACTTT. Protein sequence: CASSQTGGISPLHF.

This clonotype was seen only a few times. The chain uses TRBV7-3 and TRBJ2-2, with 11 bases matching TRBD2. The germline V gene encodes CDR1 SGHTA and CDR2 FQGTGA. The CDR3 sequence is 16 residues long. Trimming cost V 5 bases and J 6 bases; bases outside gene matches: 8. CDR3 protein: CASSPAGTSGSGELFF. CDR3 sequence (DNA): TGTGCCAGCAGCCCGGCCGGGACTAGCGGATCCGGGGAGCTGTTTTTT.

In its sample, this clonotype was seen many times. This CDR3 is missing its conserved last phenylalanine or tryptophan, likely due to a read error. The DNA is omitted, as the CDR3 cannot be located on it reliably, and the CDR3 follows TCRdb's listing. The CDR3 region is CASSNSWTSSN. The chain couples TRBV6-2 or TRBV6-3 to TRBJ2-5; the DNA was not used to check the table's D call, TRBD2. The CDR3 length equals 11 residues, ends included. Germline loops: CDR1 MNHEY, CDR2 SVGEGT.

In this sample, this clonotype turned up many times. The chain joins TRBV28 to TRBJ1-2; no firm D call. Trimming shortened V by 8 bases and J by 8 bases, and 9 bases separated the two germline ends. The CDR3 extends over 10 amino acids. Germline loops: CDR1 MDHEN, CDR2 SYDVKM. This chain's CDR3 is CASGPFGYTF. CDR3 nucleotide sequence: TGTGCCAGCGGACCCTTCGGCTACACCTTC.

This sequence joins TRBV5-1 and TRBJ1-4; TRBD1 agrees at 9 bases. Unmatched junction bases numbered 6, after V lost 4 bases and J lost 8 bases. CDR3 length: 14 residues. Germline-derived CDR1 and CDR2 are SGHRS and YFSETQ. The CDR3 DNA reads TGCGCCAGCAGCGTACAGGGGGCGGAAGAAAAACTGTTTTTT. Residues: CASSVQGAEEKLFF.

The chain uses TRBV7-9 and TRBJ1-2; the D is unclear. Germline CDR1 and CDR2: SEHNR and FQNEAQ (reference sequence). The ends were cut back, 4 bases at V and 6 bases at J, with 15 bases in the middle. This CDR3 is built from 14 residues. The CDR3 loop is CASSSRQQTDGYTF. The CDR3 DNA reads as TGTGCCAGCAGCTCGAGACAACAGACGGATGGCTACACCTTC.

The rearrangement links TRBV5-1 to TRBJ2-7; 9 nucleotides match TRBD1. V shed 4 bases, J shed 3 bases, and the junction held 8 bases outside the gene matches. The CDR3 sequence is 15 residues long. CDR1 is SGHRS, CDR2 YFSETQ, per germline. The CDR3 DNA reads TGCGCCAGCAGCGTGACTCCGGGACAGGGCTACGAGCAGTACTTC. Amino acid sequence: CASSVTPGQGYEQYF.

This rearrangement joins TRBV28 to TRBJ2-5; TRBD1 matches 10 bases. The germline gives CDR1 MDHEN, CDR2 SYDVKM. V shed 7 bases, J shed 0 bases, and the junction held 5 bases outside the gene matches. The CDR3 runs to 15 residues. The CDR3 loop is CASTRDRGNQETQYF. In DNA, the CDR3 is TGTGCCAGCACCCGGGACAGGGGTAACCAAGAGACCCAGTACTTC.

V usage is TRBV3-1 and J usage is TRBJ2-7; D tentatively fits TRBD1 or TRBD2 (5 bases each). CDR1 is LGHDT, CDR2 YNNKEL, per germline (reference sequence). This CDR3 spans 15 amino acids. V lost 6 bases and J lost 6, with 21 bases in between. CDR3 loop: CASSRGGTRAGEQYF. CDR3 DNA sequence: TGTGCCAGCAGTCGAGGTGGGACCCGTGCGGGCGAGCAGTACTTC.

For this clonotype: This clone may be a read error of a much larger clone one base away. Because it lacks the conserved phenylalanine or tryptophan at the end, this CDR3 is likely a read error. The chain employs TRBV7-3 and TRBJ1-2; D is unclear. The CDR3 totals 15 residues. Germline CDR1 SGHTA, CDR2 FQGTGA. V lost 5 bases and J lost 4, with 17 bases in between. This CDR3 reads CASSRSGSDRYGYTL. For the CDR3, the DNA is TGTGCCAGCAGCCGTTCGGGGAGCGATCGCTATGGCTACACCCTC.

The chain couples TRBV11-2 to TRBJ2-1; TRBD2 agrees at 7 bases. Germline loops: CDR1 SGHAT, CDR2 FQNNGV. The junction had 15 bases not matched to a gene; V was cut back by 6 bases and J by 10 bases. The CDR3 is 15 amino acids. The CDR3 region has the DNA TGTGCCAGCAGTCCTGCGGCTAGCGGATTGGAGGAGCAGTTCTTC. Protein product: CASSPAASGLEEQFF.

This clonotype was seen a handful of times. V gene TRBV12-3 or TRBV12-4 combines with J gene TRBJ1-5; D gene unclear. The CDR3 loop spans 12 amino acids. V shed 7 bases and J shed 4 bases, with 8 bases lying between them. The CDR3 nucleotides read TGTGCCAGCAACCAGTTTAATCAGCCCCAGCATTTT. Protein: CASNQFNQPQHF.

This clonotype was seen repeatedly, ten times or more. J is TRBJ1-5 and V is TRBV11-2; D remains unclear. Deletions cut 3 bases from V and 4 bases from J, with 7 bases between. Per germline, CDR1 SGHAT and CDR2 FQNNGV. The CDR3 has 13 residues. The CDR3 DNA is TGTGCCAGCAGCTTCTTGGAGAATCAGCCCCAGCATTTT. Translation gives CASSFLENQPQHF.